This TCR beta chain derives from a study of blood T cell repertoires in COVID-19. The CDR3 has 13 amino acids. Per germline, CDR1 LGHDT and CDR2 YNNKEL (reference sequence). Trimming left V 2 bases short and J 6 bases short, with 9 bases between. This table comes from immunoSEQ multiplex PCR, and its TCRdb copy is limited to in-frame clones, with some not included. The sample has approximately 240,000 clones; about 86% are singletons. The chain uses TRBV3-1 (or the pseudogene TRBV3-2) and TRBJ2-3; D not resolved. The source of this sequence is a woman aged 30 to 39 who had recovered from COVID-19. Sequencing was carried out using peripheral blood. The CDR3 loop reads CASSQFLKDTQYF. Written as DNA, the CDR3 is TGTGCCAGCAGCCAATTTCTAAAGGATACGCAGTATTTT.